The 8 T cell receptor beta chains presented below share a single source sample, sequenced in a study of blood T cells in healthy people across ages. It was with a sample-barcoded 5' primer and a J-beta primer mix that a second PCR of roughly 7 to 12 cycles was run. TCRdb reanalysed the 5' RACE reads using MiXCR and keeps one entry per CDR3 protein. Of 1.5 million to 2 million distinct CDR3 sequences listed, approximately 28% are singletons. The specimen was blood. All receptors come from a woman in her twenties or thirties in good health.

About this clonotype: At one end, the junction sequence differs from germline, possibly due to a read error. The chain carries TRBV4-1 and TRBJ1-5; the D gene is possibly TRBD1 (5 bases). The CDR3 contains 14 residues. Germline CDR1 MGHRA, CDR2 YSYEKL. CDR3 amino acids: CASSQVVGDQPRHF. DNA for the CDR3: TGCGCCAGCAGCCAAGTGGTAGGGGATCAGCCCCGGCATTTT.

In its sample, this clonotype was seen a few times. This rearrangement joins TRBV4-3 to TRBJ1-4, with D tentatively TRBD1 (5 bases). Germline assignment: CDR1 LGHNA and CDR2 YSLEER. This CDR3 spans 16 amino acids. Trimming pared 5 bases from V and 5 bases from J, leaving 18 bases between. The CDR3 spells CASSSRTGTANEKLFF. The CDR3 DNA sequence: TGCGCCAGCAGCTCACGCACCGGGACGGCGAATGAAAAACTGTTTTTT.

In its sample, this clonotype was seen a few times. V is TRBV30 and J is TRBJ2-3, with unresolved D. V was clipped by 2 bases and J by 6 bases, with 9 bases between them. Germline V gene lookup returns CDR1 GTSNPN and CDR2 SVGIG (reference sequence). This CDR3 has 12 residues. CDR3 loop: CAWSPATDTQYF. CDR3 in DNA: TGTGCCTGGAGTCCAGCAACCGATACGCAGTATTTT.

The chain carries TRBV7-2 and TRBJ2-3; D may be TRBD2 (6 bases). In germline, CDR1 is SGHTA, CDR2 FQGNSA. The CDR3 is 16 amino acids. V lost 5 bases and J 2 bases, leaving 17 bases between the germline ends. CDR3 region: CASSRYVRGATDTQYF. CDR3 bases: TGTGCCAGCAGCCGATACGTCCGCGGGGCCACAGATACGCAGTATTTT.

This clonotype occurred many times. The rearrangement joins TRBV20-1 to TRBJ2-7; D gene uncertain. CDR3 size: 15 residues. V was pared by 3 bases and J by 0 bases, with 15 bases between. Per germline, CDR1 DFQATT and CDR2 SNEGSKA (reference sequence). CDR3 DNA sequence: TGCAGTGCTAGTATGGCGGCCTATGCCTCCTACGAGCAGTACTTC. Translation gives CSASMAAYASYEQYF.

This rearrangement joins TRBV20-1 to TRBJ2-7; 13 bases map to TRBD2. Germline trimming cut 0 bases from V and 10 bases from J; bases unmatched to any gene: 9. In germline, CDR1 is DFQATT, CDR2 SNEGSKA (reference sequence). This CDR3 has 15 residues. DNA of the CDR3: TGCAGTGCTAGAGATCGACTAGCGGGAGGACCACCCCAGTACTTC. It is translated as CSARDRLAGGPPQYF.

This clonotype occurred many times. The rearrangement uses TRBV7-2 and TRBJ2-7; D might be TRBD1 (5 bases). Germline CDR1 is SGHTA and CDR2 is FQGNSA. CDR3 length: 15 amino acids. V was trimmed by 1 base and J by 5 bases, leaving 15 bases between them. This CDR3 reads CASSLGRQFQHEQYF. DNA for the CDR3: TGTGCCAGCAGCTTAGGGAGACAGTTCCAGCACGAGCAGTACTTC.

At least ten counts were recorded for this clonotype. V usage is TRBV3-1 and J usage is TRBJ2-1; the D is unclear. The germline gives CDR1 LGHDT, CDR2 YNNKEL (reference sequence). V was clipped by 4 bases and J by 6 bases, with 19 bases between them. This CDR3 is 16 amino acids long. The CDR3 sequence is CASSPATLFASNEQFF. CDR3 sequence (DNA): TGTGCCAGCAGCCCCGCTACGCTCTTCGCTTCCAATGAGCAGTTCTTC.